The 7 T cell receptor beta chains below were found in one sample sequenced in a study of HIV-infected patients and healthy controls. TCRdb re-analysed the 5' RACE reads in MiXCR, keeping a single row per CDR3 protein. The table shows more than 60,000 distinct CDR3 sequences, with roughly a fifth occurring only once. Sequenced input: CD4+ T cells from blood. Source of these receptors: a human donor in good health.

V gene TRBV15 combines with J gene TRBJ2-5; 7 bases match TRBD1. V was pared by 4 bases and J by 12 bases, with 17 bases of the junction left unmatched. The CDR3 extends over 15 amino acids. Germline loops: CDR1 LNHNV, CDR2 YYDKDF (reference sequence). CDR3 protein: CATSNGHRDSPREYF. CDR3 sequence (DNA): TGTGCCACCAGCAACGGACACCGGGACAGCCCTCGAGAGTACTTC. Complete variable domain (other parts from reference TRBV15 and TRBJ2-5): DAMVIQNPRYQVTQFGKPVTLSCSQTLNHNVMYWYQQKSSQAPKLLFHYYDKDFNNEADTPDNFQSRRPNTSFCFLDIRSPGLGDTAMYLCATSNGHRDSPREYFGPGTRLLVL.

This clonotype occurred many times. V is TRBV19 and J is TRBJ1-1, with a weak D call TRBD1 (6 bases). The CDR3 contains 14 residues. V was cut by 3 bases and J by 2 bases, with 10 bases left in between. CDR1 and CDR2 from the germline V gene are LNHDA and SQIVND (reference sequence). The CDR3 loop is CASSIRGANTEAFF. The CDR3 nucleotides read TGTGCCAGTAGTATTCGGGGGGCTAACACTGAAGCTTTCTTT.

Points on this clonotype: The junction departs from the called germline gene at one end, perhaps through a read error. This chain connects TRBV7-7 to TRBJ2-2; tentative D call: TRBD2 (7 bases). CDR3 length: 16 amino acids. Per germline, CDR1 SSHAT and CDR2 FNYEAQ (reference sequence). The CDR3 nucleotides read TGTGCTAGCAGCCCGGTCCCTGGGGGGGCTACCGGGGAGCTGTTTTTT. This translates into CASSPVPGGATGELFF.

The rearrangement links TRBV11-2 to TRBJ2-1, with D unresolved. V was cut by 4 bases and J by 6 bases, with 10 bases left in between. Germline CDR1 and CDR2: SGHAT and FQNNGV. The CDR3 extends over 13 amino acids. The CDR3 region is CASSWSRRNEQFF. The CDR3 DNA follows: TGTGCCAGCAGCTGGTCACGACGCAATGAGCAGTTCTTC.

The chain has TRBV11-3 and TRBJ2-5; TRBD2 agrees at 10 bases. This CDR3 spans 18 amino acids. Germline CDR1 is SGHNT and CDR2 is YENEEA. V was pared by 1 base and J by 1 base, with 9 bases of the junction left unmatched. The CDR3 here is CASSLGIASGSAQETQYF. CDR3 nucleotides: TGTGCCAGCAGCTTAGGGATCGCTAGCGGGAGCGCCCAAGAGACCCAGTACTTC.

This clonotype was picked up a small number of times. The rearrangement uses TRBV18 and TRBJ2-7, with a possible D match to TRBD2 (5 bases). The V end lost 3 bases, the J end lost 4 bases, and 13 bases lay between the germline ends. There are 14 residues in the CDR3. Germline V gives CDR1 KGHSH, CDR2 LQKENI. CDR3 sequence: CASSPAGIQYEQYF. The DNA for the CDR3 is TGTGCCAGCTCACCCGCCGGGATTCAGTACGAGCAGTACTTC. Together with reference TRBV18 and TRBJ2-7, the CDR3 gives the full variable domain: NAGVMQNPRHLVRRRGQEARLRCSPMKGHSHVYWYRQLPEEGLKFMVYLQKENIIDESGMPKERFSAEFPKEGPSILRIQQVVRGDSAAYFCASSPAGIQYEQYFGPGTRLTVT.

The V gene is TRBV12-3 or TRBV12-4, the J gene TRBJ2-1, with D perhaps given as TRBD1 or TRBD2 (5 bases each). The CDR3 length is 14 residues. V lost 2 bases and J lost 8, with 13 bases in between. In DNA, the CDR3 is TGTGCCAGCAGTTTATTTCCAGGGAGCGATGAGCAGTTCTTC. It is translated as CASSLFPGSDEQFF.